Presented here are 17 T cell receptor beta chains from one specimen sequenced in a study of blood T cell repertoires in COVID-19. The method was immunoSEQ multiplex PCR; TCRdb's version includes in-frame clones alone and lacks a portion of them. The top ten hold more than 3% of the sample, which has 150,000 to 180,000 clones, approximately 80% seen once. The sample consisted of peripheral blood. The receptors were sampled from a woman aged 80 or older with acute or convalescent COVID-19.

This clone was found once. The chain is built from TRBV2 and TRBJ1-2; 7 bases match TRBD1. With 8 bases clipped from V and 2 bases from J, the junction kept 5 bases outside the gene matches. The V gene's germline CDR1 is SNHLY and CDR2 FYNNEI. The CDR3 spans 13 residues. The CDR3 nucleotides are TGTGCCAGCGAGGACAGGCCCAACTATGGCTACACCTTC. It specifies CASEDRPNYGYTF.

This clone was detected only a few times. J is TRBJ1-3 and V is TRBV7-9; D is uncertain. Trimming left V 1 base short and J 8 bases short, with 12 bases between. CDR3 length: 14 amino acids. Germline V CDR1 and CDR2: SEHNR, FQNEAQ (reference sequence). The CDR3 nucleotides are TGTGCCAGCAGCTTAGGCGGGTCAGGAGACACCATATATTTT. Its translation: CASSLGGSGDTIYF.

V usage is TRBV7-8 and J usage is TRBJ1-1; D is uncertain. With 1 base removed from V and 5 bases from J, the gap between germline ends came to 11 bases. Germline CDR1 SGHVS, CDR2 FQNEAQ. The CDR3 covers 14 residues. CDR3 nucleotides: TGTGCCAGCAGCTTAGGTCACTCGGGGACTGAAGCTTTCTTT. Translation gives CASSLGHSGTEAFF.

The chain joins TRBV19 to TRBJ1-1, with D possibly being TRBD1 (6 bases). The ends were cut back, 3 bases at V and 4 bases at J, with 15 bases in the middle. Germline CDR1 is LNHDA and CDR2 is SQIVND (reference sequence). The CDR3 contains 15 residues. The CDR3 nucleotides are TGTGCCAGTAGTATCCGACAGGATTCGAGCACTGAAGCTTTCTTT. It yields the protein CASSIRQDSSTEAFF.

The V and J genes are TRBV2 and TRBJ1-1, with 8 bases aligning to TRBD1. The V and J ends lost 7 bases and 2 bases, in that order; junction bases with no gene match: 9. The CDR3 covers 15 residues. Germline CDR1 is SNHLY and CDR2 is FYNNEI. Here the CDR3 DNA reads TGTGCCAGCAATTTCGGACAGGGACTTAACACTGAAGCTTTCTTT. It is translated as CASNFGQGLNTEAFF.

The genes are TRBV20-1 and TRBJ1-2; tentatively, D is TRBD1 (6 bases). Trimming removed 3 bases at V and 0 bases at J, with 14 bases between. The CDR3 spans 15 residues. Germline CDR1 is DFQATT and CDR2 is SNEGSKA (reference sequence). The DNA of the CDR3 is TGCAGTGCTAGTACAGGGCACACGGCTAACTATGGCTACACCTTC. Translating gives CSASTGHTANYGYTF.

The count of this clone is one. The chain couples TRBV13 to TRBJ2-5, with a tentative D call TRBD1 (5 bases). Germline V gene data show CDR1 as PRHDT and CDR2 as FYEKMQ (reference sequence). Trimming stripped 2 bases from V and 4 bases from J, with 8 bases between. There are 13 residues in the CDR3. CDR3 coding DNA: TGTGCCAGCAGCTTAAAAGGGGTAGAGACCCAGTACTTC. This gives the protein CASSLKGVETQYF.

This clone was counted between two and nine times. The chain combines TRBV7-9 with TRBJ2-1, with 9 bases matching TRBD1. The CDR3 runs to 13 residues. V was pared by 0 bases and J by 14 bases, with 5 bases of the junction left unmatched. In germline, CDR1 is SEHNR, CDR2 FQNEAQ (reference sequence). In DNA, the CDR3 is TGTGCCAGCAGCTTAGCGATCCGGGACAGGGAGTTCTTC. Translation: CASSLAIRDREFF. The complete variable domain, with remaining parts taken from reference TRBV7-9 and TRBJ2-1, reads DTGVSQNPRHKITKRGQNVTFRCDPISEHNRLYWYRQTLGQGPEFLTYFQNEAQLEKSRLLSDRFSAERPKGSFSTLEIQRTEQGDSAMYLCASSLAIRDREFFGPGTRLTVL.

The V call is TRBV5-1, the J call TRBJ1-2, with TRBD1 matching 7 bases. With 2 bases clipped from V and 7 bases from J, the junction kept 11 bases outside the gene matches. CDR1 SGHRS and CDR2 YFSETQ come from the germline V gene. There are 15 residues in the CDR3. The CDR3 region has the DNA TGCGCCAGCAGCTTCGGGGACAGTTGGGTCTCTGGCTACACCTTC. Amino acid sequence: CASSFGDSWVSGYTF.

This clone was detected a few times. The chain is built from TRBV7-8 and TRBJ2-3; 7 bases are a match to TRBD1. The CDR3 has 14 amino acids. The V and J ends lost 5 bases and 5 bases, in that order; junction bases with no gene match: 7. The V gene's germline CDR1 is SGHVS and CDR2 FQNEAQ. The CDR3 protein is CASSVRQGQDTQYF. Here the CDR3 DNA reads TGTGCCAGCAGCGTTCGACAGGGACAAGATACGCAGTATTTT.

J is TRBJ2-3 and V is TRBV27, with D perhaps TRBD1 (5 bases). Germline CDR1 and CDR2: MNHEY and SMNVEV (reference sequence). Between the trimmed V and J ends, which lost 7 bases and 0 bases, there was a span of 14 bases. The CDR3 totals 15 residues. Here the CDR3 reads CASIGWQGSTDTQYF. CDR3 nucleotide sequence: TGTGCCAGCATTGGTTGGCAGGGCAGCACAGATACGCAGTATTTT.

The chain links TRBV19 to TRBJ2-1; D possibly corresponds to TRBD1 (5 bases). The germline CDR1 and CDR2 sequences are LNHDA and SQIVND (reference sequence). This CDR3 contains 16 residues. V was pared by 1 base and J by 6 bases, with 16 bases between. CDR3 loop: CASSIGAPSRANEQFF. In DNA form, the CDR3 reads TGTGCCAGTAGTATAGGTGCCCCCAGCAGGGCCAATGAGCAGTTCTTC.

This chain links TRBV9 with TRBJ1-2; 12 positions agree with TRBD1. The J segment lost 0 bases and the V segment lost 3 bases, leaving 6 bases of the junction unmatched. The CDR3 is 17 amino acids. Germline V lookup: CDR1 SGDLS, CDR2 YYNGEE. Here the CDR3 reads CASSEGTGGATNYGYTF. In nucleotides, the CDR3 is TGTGCCAGCAGCGAGGGGACAGGGGGCGCGACTAACTATGGCTACACCTTC.

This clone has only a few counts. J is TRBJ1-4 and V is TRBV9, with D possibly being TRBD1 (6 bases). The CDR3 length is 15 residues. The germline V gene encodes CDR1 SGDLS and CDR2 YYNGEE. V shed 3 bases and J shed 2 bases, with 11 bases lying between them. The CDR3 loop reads CASSDPQGTNEKLFF. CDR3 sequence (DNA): TGTGCCAGCAGCGACCCACAGGGTACTAATGAAAAACTGTTTTTT.

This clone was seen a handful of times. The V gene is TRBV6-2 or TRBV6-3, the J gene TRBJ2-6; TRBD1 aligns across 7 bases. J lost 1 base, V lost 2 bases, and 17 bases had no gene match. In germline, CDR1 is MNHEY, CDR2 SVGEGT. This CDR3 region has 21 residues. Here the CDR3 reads CASSYHGTAPWDLSGANVLTF. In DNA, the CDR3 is TGTGCCAGCAGTTACCACGGGACAGCTCCCTGGGACCTATCTGGGGCCAACGTCCTGACTTTC.

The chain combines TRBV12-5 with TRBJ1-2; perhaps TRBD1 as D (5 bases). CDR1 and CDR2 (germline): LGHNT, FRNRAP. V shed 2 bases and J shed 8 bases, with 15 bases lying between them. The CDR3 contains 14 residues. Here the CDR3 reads CASGLRVGGTGYTF. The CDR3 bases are TGTGCTAGTGGTTTGAGGGTAGGAGGGACCGGCTACACCTTC. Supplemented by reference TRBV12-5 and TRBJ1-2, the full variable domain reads DARVTQTPRHKVTEMGQEVTMRCQPILGHNTVFWYRQTMMQGLELLAYFRNRAPLDDSGMPKDRFSAEMPDATLATLKIQPSEPRDSAVYFCASGLRVGGTGYTFGSGTRLTVV.

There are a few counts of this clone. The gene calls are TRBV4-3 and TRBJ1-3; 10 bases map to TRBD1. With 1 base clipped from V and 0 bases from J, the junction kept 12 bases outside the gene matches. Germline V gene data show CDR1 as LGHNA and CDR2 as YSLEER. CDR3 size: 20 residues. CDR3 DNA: TGCGCCAGCAGCCAAGGGGCCGGGACAGGGGCGCTCCGCTCTGGAAACACCATATATTTT. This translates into CASSQGAGTGALRSGNTIYF.